The T cell receptor beta chain described here comes from a study of patients and donors after allogeneic stem cell transplantation. TCRdb ran MiXCR on the RT-PCR reads and lists one entry per CDR3 protein. The data show 150,000 to 200,000 distinct CDR3 sequences, with about a quarter seen just once and roughly a quarter held by the top ten. Trimming shortened V by 2 bases and J by 2 bases, and 19 bases separated the two germline ends. Per germline, CDR1 MNHEY and CDR2 SVGAGI. The CDR3 totals 17 residues. The chain is built from TRBV6-5 and TRBJ2-7; no firm D call. The receptor's source is a human donor who was either an allogeneic HSCT recipient or a stem cell or donor lymphocyte infusion donor (not recorded which). It is not recorded whose cells these are; they may come from a transplant donor. Sequencing was carried out using blood, either unsorted or a sorted T cell fraction (not recorded which). The CDR3 here is CASSYRHVPFRPYEQYF. In DNA, the CDR3 is TGTGCCAGCAGTTACAGACACGTACCTTTTCGACCCTACGAGCAGTACTTC.